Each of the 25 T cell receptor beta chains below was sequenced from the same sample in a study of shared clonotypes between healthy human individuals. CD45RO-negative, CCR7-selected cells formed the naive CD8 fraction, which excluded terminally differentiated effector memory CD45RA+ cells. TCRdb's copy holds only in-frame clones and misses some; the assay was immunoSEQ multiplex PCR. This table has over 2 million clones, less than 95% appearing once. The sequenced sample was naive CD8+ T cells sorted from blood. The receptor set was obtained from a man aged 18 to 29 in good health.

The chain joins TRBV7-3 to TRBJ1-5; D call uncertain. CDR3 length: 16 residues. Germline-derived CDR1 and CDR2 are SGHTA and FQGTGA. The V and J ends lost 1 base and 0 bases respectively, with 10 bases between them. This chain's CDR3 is CASSLRTTTSNQPQHF. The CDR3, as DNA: TGTGCCAGCAGCTTAAGGACTACTACTAGCAATCAGCCCCAGCATTTT.

The CDR3 nucleotides read TGTGCCAGCAGCCCCGGACAGGGTCCGTTTTCGGGTTACAATGAGCAGTTCTTC. Amino acids: CASSPGQGPFSGYNEQFF. This sequence joins TRBV7-6 and TRBJ2-1, with 8 bases matching TRBD1. Germline V lookup: CDR1 SGHVS, CDR2 FNYEAQ. With 5 bases clipped from V and 4 bases from J, the junction kept 16 bases outside the gene matches. This CDR3 has 18 amino acids.

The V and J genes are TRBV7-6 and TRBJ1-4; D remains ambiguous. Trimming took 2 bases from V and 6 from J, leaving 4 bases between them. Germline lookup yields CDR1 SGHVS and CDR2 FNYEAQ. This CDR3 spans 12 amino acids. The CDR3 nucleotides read TGTGCCAGCAGCTTACTAGATGAAAAACTGTTTTTT. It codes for CASSLLDEKLFF.

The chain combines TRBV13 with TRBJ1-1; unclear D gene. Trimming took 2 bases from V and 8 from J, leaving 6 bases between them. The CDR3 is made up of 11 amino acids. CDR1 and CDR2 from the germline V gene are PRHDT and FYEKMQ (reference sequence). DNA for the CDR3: TGTGCCAGCAGCTTATTTCCCGAAGCTTTCTTT. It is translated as CASSLFPEAFF.

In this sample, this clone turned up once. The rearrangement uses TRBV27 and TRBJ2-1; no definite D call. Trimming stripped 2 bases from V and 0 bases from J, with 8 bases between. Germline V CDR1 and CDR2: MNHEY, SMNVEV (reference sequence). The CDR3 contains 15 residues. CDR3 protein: CASSLVLSSYNEQFF. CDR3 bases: TGTGCCAGCAGTTTAGTACTAAGCTCCTACAATGAGCAGTTCTTC.

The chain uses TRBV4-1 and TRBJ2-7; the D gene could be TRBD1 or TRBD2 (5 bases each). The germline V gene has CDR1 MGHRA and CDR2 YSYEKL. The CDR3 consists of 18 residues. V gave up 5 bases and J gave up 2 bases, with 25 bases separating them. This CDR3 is CASSFRLVGELLTYEQYF. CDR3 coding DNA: TGCGCCAGCAGCTTTAGGCTGGTAGGGGAGCTTTTGACCTACGAGCAGTACTTC.

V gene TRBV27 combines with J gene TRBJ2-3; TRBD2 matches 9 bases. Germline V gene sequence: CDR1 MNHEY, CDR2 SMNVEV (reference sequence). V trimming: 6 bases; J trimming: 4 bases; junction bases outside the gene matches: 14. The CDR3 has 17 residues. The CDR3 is CASSPGTSLYISDTQYF. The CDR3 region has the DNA TGTGCCAGCAGCCCCGGGACTAGCCTATACATATCAGATACGCAGTATTTT.

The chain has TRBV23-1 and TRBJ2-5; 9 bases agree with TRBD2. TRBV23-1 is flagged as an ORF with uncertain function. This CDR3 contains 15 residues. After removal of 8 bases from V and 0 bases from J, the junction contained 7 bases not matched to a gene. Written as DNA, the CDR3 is TGCGCCAGCTCCCGGCAGCGGGAGGACCAAGAGACCCAGTACTTC. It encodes CASSRQREDQETQYF.

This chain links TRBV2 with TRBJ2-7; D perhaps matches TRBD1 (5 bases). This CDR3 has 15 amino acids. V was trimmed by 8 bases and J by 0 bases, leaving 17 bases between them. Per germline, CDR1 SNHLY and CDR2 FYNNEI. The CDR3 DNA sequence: TGTGCCAGCTCTCAAGGGGTAGGTTCCTCCTACGAGCAGTACTTC. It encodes CASSQGVGSSYEQYF.

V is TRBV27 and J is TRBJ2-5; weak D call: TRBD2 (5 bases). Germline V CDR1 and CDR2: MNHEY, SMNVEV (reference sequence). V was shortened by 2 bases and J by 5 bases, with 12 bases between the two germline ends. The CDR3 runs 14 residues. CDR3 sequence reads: CASSLRIPGETQYF. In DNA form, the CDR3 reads TGTGCCAGCAGTTTACGGATCCCGGGGGAGACCCAGTACTTC.

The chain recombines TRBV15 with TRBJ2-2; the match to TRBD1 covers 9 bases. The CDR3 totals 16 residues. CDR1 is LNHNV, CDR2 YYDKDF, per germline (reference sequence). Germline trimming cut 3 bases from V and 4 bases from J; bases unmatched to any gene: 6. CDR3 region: CATSSVRTGATGELFF. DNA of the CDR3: TGTGCCACCAGCAGTGTCCGGACAGGGGCCACCGGGGAGCTGTTTTTT.

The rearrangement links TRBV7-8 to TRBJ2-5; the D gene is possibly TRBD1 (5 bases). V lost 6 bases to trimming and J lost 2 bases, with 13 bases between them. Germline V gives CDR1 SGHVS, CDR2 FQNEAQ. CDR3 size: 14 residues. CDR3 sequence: CASSPQGPQETQYF. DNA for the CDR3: TGTGCCAGCAGTCCCCAGGGTCCACAAGAGACCCAGTACTTC.

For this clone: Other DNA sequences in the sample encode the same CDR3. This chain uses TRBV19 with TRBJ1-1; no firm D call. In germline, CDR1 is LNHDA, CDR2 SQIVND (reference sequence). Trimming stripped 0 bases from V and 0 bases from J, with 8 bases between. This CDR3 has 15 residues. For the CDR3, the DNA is TGTGCCAGTAGTATAGATGAAGATCTGAACACTGAAGCTTTCTTT. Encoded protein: CASSIDEDLNTEAFF.

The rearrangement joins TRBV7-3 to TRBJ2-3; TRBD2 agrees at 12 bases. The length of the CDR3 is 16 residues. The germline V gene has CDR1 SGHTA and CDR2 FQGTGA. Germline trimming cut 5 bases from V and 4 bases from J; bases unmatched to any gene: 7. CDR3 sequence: CASSLRLAGDADTQYF. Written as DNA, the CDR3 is TGTGCCAGCAGCCTACGACTAGCGGGGGACGCAGATACGCAGTATTTT.

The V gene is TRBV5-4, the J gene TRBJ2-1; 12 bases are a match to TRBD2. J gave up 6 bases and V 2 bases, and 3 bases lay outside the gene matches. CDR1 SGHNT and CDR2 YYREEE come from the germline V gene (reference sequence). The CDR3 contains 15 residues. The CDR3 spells CASSLPSGGGNEQFF. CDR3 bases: TGTGCCAGCAGCTTACCTAGCGGGGGGGGCAATGAGCAGTTCTTC.

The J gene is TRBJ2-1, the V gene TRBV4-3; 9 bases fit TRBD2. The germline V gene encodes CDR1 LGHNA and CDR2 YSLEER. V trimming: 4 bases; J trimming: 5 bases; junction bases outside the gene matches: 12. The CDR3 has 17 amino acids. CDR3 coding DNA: TGCGCCAGCAGCCGCCTTCTAGCGGGACTTCTTCACAATGAGCAGTTCTTC. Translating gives CASSRLLAGLLHNEQFF.

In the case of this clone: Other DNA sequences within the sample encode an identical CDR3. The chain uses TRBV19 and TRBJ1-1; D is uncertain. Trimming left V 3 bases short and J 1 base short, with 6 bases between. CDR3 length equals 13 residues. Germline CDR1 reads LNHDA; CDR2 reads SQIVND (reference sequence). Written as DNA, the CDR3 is TGTGCCAGTAGTATCTGGGGGAACACTGAAGCTTTCTTT. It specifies CASSIWGNTEAFF.

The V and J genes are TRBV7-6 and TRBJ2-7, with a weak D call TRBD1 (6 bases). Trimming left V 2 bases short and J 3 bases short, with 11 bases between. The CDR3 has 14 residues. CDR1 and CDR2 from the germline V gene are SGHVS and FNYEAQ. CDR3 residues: CASSLKQGYYEQYF. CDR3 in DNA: TGTGCCAGCAGCTTAAAACAGGGTTACTACGAGCAGTACTTC.

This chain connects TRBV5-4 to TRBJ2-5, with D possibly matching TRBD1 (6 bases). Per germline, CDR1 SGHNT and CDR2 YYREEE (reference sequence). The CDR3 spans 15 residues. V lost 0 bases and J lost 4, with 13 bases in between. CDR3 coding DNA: TGTGCCAGCAGCTTGGGGCCCGGACAGACAGAGACCCAGTACTTC. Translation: CASSLGPGQTETQYF.

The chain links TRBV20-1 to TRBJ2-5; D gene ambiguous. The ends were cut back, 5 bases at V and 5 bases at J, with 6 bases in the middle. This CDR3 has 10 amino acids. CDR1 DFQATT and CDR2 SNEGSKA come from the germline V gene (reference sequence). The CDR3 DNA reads TGCAGTGCTCAATTCGAGACCCAGTACTTC. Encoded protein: CSAQFETQYF.

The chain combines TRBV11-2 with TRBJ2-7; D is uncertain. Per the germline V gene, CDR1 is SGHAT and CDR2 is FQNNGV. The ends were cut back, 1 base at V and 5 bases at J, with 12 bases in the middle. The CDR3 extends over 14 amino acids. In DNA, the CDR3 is TGTGCCAGCAGCTTAGCAAACCGGGCGAACGAGCAGTACTTC. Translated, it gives CASSLANRANEQYF.

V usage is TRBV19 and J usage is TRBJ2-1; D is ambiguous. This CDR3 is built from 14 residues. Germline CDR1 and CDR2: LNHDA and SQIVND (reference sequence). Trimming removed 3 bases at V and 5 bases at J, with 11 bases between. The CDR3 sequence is CASSIGAYNNEQFF. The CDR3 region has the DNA TGTGCCAGTAGTATTGGCGCATACAACAATGAGCAGTTCTTC.

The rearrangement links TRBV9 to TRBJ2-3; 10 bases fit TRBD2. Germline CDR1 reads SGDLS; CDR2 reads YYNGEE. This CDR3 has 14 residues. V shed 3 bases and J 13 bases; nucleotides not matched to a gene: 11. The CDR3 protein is CASSAPSGGAREYF. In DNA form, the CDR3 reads TGTGCCAGCAGCGCCCCAAGCGGGGGGGCCAGGGAGTATTTT. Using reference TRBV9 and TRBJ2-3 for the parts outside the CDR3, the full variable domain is DSGVTQTPKHLITATGQRVTLRCSPRSGDLSVYWYQQSLDQGLQFLIQYYNGEERAKGNILERFSAQQFPDLHSELNLSSLELGDSALYFCASSAPSGGAREYFGPGTRLTVL.

The CDR3 DNA reads TGTGCCAGCAGTCGGACAGTGAACACTGAAGCTTTCTTT. This codes for CASSRTVNTEAFF. The genes are TRBV6-4 and TRBJ1-1, with a possible D match to TRBD1 (6 bases). This CDR3 contains 13 residues. V lost 5 bases and J lost 0, with 7 bases in between. CDR1 MRHNA and CDR2 SNTAGT come from the germline V gene.

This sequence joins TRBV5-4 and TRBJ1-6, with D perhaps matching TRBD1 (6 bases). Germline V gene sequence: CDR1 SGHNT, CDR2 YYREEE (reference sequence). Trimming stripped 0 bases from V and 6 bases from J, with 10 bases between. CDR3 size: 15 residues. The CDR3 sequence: CASSLDRVGNSPLHF. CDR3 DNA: TGTGCCAGCAGCTTGGACAGGGTGGGTAATTCACCCCTCCACTTT.